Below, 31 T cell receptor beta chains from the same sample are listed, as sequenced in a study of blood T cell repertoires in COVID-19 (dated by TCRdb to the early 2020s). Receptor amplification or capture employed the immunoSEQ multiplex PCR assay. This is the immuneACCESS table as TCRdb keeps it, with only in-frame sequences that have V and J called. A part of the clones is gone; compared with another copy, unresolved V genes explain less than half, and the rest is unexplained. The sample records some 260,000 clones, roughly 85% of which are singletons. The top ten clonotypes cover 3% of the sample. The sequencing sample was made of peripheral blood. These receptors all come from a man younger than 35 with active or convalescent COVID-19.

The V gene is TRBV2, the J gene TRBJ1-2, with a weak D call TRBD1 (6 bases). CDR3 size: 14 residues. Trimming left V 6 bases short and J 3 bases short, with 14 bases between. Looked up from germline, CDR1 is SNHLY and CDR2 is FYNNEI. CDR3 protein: CASRGTGIHYGYTF. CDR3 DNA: TGTGCCAGCAGGGGTACAGGGATTCACTATGGCTACACCTTC.

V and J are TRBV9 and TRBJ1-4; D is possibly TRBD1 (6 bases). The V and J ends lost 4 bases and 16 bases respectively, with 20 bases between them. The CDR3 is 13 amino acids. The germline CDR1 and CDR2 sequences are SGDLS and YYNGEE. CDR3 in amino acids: CASSPRRWAGEFF. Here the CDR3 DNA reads TGTGCCAGCAGCCCTCGTCGGTGGGCAGGGGAGTTTTTT.

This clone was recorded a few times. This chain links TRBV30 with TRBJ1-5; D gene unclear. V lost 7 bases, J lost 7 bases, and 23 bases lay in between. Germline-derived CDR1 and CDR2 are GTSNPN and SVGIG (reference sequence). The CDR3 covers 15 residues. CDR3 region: CAYPGGVPRGQPQHF. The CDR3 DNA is TGTGCCTACCCCGGTGGGGTCCCTCGAGGGCAGCCCCAGCATTTT.

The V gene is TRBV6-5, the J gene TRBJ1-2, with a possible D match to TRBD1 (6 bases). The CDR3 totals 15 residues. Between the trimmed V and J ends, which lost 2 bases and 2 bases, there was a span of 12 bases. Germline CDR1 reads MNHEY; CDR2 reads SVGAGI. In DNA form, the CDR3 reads TGTGCCAGCAGTTACACACAGGGTTCGAACTATGGCTACACCTTC. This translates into CASSYTQGSNYGYTF.

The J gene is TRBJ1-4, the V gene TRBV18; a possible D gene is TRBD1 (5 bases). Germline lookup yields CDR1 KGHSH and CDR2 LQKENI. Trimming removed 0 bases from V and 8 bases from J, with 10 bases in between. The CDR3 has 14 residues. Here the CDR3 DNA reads TGTGCCAGCTCACCACCCGGGGGACGGGAAAAACTGTTTTTT. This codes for CASSPPGGREKLFF.

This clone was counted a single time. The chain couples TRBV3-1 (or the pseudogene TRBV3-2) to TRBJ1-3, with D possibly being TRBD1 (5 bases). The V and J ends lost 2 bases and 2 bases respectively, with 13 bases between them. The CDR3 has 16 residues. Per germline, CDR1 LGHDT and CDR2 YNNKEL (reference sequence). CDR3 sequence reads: CASSQLDTAPGNTIYF. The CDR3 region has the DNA TGTGCCAGCAGCCAATTGGACACCGCTCCTGGAAACACCATATATTTT.

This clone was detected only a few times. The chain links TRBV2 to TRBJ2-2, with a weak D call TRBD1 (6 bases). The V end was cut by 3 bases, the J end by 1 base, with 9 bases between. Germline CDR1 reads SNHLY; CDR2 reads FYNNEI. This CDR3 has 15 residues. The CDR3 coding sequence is TGTGCCAGCAGTGAGGGGGCACGGAACACCGGGGAGCTGTTTTTT. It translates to CASSEGARNTGELFF.

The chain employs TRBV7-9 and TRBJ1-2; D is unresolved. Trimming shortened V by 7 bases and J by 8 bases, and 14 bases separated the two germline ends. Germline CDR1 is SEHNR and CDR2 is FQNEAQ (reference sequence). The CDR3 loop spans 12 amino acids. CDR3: CASNPGLKGYTF. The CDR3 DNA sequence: TGTGCCAGCAACCCAGGATTGAAGGGCTACACCTTC. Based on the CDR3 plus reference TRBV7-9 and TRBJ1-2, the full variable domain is DTGVSQNPRHKITKRGQNVTFRCDPISEHNRLYWYRQTLGQGPEFLTYFQNEAQLEKSRLLSDRFSAERPKGSFSTLEIQRTEQGDSAMYLCASNPGLKGYTFGSGTRLTVV.

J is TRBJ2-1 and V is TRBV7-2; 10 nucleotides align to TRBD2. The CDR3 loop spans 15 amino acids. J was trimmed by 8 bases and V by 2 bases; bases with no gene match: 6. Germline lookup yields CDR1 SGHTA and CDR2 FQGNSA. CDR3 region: CASSLLAGVADEQFF. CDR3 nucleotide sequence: TGTGCCAGCAGCTTACTAGCGGGAGTGGCCGATGAGCAGTTCTTC.

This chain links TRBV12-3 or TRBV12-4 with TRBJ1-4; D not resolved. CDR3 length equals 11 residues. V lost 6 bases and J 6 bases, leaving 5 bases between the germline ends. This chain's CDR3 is CASSYHEKLFF. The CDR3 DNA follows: TGTGCCAGCAGCTATCATGAAAAACTGTTTTTT.

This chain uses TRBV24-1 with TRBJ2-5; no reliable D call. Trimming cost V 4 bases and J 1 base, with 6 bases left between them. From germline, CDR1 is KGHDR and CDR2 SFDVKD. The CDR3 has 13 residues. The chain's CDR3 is CATSEGSQETQYF. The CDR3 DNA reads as TGTGCCACCAGTGAGGGCAGCCAAGAGACCCAGTACTTC.

CDR3 bases: TGTGCCAGCAGTGTACCCGAACACTCAGGTAGTGAAAAACTGTTTTTT. Its translation is CASSVPEHSGSEKLFF. This chain links TRBV28 with TRBJ1-4; D remains unclear. The V gene's germline CDR1 is MDHEN and CDR2 SYDVKM. The length of the CDR3 is 16 residues. With 5 bases removed from V and 7 bases from J, the gap between germline ends came to 20 bases.

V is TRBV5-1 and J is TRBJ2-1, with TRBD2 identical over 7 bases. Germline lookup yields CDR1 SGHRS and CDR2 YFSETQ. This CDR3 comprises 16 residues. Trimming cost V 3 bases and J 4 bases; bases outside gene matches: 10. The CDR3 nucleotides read TGCGCCAGCAGCTCCTCCCCCCCTAGCGGATACAATGAGCAGTTCTTC. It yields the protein CASSSSPPSGYNEQFF. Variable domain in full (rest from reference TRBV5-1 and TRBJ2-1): KAGVTQTPRYLIKTRGQQVTLSCSPISGHRSVSWYQQTPGQGLQFLFEYFSETQRNKGNFPGRFSGRQFSNSRSEMNVSTLELGDSALYLCASSSSPPSGYNEQFFGPGTRLTVL.

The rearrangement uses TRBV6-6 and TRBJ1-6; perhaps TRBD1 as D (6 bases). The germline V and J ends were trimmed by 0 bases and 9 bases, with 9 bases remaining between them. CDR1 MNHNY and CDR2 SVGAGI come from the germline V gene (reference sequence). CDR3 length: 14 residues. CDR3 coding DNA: TGTGCCAGCAGTTACTCTACAGGGAGTTCACCCCTCCACTTT. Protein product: CASSYSTGSSPLHF.

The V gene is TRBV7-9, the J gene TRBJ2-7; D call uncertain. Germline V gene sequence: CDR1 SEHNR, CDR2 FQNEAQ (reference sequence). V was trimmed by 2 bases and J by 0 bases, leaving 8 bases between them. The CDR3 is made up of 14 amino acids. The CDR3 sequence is CASSLSRTSYEQYF. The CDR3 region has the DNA TGTGCCAGCAGCTTAAGCCGCACCTCCTACGAGCAGTACTTC.

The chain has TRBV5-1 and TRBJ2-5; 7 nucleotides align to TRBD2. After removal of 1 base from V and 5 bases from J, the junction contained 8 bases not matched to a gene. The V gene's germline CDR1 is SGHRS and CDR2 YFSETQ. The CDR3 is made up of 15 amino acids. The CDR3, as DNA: TGCGCCAGCAGCTTGAGCGGGACCACGGGGGAGACCCAGTACTTC. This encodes CASSLSGTTGETQYF.

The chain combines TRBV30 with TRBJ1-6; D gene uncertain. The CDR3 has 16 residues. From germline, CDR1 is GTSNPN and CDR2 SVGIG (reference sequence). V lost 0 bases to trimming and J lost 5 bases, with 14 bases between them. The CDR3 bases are TGTGCCTGGAGTGTATCAGGACTTAAGAATAATTCACCCCTCCACTTT. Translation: CAWSVSGLKNNSPLHF.

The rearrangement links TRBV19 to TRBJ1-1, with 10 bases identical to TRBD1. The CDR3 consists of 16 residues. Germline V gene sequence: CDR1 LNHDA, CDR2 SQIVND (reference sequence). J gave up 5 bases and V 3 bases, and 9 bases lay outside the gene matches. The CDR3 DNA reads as TGTGCCAGTAGTATGAAGGACAGGGGGAAGGGGACTGAAGCTTTCTTT. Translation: CASSMKDRGKGTEAFF.

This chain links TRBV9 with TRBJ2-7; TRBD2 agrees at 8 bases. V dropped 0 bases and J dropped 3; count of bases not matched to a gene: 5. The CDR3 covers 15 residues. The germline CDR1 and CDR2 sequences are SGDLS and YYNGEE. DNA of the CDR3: TGTGCCAGCAGCGTAGGGGGGAGCGGGAGCTACGAGCAGTACTTC. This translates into CASSVGGSGSYEQYF.

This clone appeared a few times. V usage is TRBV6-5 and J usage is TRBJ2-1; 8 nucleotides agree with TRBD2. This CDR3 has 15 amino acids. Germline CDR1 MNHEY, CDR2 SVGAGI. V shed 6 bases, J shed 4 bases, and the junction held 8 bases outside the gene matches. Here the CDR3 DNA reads TGTGCCAGCAGACTGGTGGCGGGGGGTTACAATGAGCAGTTCTTC. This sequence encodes CASRLVAGGYNEQFF.

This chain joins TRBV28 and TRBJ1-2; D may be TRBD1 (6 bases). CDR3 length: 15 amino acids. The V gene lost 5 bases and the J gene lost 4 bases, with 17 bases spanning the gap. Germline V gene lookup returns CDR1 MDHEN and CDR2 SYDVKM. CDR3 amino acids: CASSGVTDRVYGYTF. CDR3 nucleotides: TGTGCCAGCAGTGGGGTTACGGACAGAGTCTATGGCTACACCTTC.

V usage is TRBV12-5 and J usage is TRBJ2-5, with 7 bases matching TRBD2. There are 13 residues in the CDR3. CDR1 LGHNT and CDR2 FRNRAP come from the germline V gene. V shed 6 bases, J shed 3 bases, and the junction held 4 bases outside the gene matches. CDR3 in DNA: TGTGCTAGTGGGAGGAGCGGGGAAGAGACCCAGTACTTC. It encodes CASGRSGEETQYF. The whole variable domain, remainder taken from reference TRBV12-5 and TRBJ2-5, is DARVTQTPRHKVTEMGQEVTMRCQPILGHNTVFWYRQTMMQGLELLAYFRNRAPLDDSGMPKDRFSAEMPDATLATLKIQPSEPRDSAVYFCASGRSGEETQYFGPGTRLLVL.

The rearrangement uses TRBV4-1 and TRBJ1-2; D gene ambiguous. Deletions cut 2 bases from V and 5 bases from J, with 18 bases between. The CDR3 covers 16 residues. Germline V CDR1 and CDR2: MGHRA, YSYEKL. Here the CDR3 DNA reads TGCGCCAGCAGCCAATATACGGCTCCCGGGGAGTATGGCTACACCTTC. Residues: CASSQYTAPGEYGYTF.

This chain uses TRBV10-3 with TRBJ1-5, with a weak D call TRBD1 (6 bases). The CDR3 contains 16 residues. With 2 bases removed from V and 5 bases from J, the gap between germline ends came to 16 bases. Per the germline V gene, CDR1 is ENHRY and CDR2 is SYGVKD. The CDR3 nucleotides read TGTGCCATCAGTGAGGAGGCAGGGGAAAGAGATCAGCCCCAGCATTTT. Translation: CAISEEAGERDQPQHF.

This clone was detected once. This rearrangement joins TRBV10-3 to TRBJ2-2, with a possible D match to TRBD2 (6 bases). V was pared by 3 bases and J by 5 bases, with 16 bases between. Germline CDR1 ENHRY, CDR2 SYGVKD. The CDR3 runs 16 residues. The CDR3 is CAISEHGTGVTGELFF. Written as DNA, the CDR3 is TGTGCCATCAGTGAACACGGGACGGGGGTTACCGGGGAGCTGTTTTTT.

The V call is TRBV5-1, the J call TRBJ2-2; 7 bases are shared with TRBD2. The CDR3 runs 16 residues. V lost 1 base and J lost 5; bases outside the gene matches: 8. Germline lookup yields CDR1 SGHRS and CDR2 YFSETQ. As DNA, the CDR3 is TGCGCCAGCAGCTTGCTGGCGGGAGACCGAACCGGGGAGCTGTTTTTT. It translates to CASSLLAGDRTGELFF.

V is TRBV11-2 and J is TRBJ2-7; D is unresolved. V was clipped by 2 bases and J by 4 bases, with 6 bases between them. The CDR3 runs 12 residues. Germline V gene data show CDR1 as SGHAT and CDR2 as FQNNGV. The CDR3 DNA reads TGTGCCAGCAGCTTAAGCCCTTACGAGCAGTACTTC. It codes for CASSLSPYEQYF.

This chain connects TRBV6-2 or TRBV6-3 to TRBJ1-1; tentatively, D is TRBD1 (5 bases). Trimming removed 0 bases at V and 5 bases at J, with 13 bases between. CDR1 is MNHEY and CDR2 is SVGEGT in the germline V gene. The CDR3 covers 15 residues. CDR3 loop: CASSYSHRMETEAFF. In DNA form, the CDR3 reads TGTGCCAGCAGTTACTCCCACAGGATGGAGACTGAAGCTTTCTTT.

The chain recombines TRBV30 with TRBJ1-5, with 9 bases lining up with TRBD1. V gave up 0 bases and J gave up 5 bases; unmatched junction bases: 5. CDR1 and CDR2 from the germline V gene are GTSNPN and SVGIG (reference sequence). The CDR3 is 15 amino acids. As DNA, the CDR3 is TGTGCCTGGAGTGTACGGGACAGGGACCATCAGCCCCAGCATTTT. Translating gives CAWSVRDRDHQPQHF.

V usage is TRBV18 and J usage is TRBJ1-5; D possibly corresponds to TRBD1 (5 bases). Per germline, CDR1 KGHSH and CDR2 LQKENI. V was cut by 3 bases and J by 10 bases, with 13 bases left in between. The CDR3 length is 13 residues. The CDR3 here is CASSPSGAEPQHF. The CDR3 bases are TGTGCCAGCTCACCGAGCGGGGCCGAACCCCAGCATTTT.

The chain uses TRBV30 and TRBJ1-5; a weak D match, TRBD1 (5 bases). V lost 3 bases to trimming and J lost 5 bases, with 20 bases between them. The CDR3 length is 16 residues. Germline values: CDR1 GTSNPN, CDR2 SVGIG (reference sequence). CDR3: CAWRHKEGQLHQPQHF. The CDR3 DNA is TGTGCCTGGAGACACAAGGAGGGGCAGCTCCATCAGCCCCAGCATTTT.